These 2 T cell receptor beta chains were all obtained from the same sample, sequenced in a study of cytomegalovirus exposure and HLA in healthy donors. Both 60 Vbeta primers and 13 Jbeta primers went into the PCR. The protocol was immunoSEQ multiplex PCR, while the TCRdb copy is restricted to in-frame clones and leaves out a portion. The repertoire includes around 130,000 clones, approximately 80% of them detected once, and about 0.74% sits in the top ten. Specimen: PBMCs. The receptors derive from a man between 18 and 35 years old in good health and CMV-seronegative.

The chain has TRBV11-2 and TRBJ1-2; D is ambiguous. Looked up from germline, CDR1 is SGHAT and CDR2 is FQNNGV. There are 13 residues in the CDR3. The ends were cut back, 3 bases at V and 0 bases at J, with 5 bases in the middle. This chain's CDR3 is CASSFPANYGYTF. CDR3 nucleotide sequence: TGTGCCAGCAGCTTCCCGGCTAACTATGGCTACACCTTC.

In this sample, this clone turned up a few times. V and J are TRBV19 and TRBJ2-1; TRBD2 aligns across 9 bases. This CDR3 comprises 12 residues. V trimming: 5 bases; J trimming: 12 bases; junction bases outside the gene matches: 5. Germline V lookup: CDR1 LNHDA, CDR2 SQIVND (reference sequence). The CDR3 spells CASSEISGGQFF. For the CDR3, the DNA is TGTGCCAGTAGTGAGATTAGCGGGGGGCAGTTCTTC.